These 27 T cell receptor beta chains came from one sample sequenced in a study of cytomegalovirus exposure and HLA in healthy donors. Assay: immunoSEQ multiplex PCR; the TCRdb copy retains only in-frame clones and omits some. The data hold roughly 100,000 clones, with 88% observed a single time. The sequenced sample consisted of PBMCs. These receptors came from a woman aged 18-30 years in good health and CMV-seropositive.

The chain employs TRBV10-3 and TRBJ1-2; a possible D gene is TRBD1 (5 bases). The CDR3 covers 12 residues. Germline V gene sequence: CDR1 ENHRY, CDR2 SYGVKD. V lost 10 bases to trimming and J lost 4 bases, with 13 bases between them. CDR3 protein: CATVAQGYGYTF. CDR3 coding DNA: TGTGCCACCGTCGCCCAGGGCTATGGCTACACCTTC.

The CDR3 is CASGDRGTSNYGYTF. CDR3 DNA: TGTGCCAGCGGGGACAGGGGAACAAGTAACTATGGCTACACCTTC. The V and J genes are TRBV27 and TRBJ1-2; 10 bases line up with TRBD1. Germline V lookup: CDR1 MNHEY, CDR2 SMNVEV (reference sequence). This CDR3 has 15 residues. V gave up 8 bases and J gave up 1 base; unmatched junction bases: 7.

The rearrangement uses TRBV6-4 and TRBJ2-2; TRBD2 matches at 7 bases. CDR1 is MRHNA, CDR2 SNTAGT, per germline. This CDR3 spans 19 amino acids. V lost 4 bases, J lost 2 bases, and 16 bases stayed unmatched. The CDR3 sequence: CASSVLRLVWGGNTGELFF. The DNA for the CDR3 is TGTGCCAGCAGTGTTTTACGGCTGGTGTGGGGGGGTAACACCGGGGAGCTGTTTTTT.

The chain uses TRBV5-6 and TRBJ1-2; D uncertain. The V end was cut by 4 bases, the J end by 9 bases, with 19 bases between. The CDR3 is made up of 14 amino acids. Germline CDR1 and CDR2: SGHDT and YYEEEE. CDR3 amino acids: CASSPRTPSRSYTF. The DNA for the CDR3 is TGTGCCAGCAGCCCTCGCACTCCCTCCCGCAGCTACACCTTC.

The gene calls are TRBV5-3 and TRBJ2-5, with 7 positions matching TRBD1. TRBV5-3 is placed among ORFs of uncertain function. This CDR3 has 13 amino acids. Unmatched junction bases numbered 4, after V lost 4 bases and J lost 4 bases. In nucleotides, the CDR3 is TGTGCCAGAAGCACACAGGGGCGAGAGACCCAGTACTTC. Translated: CARSTQGRETQYF.

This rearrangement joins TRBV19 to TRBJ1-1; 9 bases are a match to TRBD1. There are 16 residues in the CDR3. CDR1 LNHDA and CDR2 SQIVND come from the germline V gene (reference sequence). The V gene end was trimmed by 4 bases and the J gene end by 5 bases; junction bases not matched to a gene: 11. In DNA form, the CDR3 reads TGTGCCAGTAGTACCGGGACAGGGCTTCTGGGAACTGAAGCTTTCTTT. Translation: CASSTGTGLLGTEAFF.

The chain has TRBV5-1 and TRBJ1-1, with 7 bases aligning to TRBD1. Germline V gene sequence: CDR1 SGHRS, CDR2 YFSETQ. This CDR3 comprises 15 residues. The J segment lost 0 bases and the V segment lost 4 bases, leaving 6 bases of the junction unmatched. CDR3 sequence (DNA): TGCGCCAGCAGCAGGAGGACAGGTCTGAACACTGAAGCTTTCTTT. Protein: CASSRRTGLNTEAFF.

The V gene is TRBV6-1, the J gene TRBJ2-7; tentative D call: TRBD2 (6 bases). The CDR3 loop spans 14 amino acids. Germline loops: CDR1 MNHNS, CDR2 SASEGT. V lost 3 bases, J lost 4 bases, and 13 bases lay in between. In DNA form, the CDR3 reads TGTGCCAGCAGTGAGGAGGGGCTGACATACGAGCAGTACGTC. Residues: CASSEEGLTYEQYV.

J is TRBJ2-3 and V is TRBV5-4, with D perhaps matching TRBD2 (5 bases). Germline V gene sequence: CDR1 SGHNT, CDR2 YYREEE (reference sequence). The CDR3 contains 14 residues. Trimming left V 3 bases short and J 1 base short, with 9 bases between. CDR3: CASSSSSGTDTQYF. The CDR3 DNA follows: TGTGCCAGCAGCTCGAGTAGCGGCACAGATACGCAGTATTTT.

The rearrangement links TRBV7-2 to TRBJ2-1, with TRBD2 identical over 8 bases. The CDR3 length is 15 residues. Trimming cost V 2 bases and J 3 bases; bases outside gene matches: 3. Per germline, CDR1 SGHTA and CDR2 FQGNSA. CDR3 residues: CASSLLAGGYNEQFF. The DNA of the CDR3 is TGTGCCAGCAGCTTATTGGCGGGGGGCTACAATGAGCAGTTCTTC.

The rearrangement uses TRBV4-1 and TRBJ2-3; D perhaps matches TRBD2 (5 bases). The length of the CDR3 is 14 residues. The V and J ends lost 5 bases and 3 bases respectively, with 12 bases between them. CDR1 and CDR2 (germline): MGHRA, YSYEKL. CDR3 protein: CASSTRDLTDTQYF. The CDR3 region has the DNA TGCGCCAGCAGCACCCGGGATCTTACAGATACGCAGTATTTT.

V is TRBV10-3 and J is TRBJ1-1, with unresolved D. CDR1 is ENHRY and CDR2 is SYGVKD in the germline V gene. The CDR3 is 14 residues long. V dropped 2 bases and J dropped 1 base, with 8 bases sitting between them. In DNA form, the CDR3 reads TGTGCCATCAGTGAGAGCGGGAGGAACACTGAAGCTTTCTTT. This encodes CAISESGRNTEAFF.

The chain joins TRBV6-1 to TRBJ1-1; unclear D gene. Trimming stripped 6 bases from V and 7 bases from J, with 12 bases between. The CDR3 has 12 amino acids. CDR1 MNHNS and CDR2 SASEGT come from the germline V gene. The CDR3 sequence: CASSLLVVEAFF. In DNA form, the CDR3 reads TGTGCCAGCAGCCTCCTAGTCGTTGAAGCTTTCTTT.

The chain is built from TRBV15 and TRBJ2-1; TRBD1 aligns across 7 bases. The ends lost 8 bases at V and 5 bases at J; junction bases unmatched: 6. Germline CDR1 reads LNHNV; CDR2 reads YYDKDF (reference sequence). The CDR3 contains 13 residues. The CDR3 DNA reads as TGTGCCACCTCTAGTGACAGGGACAATGAGCAGTTCTTC. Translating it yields CATSSDRDNEQFF.

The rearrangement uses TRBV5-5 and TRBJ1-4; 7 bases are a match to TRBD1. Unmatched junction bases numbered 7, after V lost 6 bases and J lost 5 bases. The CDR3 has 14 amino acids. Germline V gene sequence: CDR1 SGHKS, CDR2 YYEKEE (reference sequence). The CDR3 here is CASNLGQLNEKLFF. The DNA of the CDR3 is TGTGCCAGCAACCTGGGACAGCTAAATGAAAAACTGTTTTTT.

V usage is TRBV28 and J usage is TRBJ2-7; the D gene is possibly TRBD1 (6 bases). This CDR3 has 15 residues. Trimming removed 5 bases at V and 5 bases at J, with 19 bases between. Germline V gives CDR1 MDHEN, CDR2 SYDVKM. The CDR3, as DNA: TGTGCCAGCAGTCCGCAAAAAGGGGGACGTAACGAGCAGTACGTC. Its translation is CASSPQKGGRNEQYV.

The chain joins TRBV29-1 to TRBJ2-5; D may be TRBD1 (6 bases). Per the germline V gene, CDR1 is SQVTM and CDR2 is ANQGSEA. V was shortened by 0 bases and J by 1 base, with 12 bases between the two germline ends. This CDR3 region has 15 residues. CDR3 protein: CSVEDPRQAQETQYF. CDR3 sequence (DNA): TGCAGCGTTGAAGATCCTCGACAGGCCCAAGAGACCCAGTACTTC.

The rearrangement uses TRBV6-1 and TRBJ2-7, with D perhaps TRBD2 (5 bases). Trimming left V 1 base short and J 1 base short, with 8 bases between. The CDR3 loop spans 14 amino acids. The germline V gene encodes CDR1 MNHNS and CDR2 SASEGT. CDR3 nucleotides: TGTGCCAGCAGTGAAGGCGGACTGTCCTACGAGCAGTACGTC. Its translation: CASSEGGLSYEQYV.

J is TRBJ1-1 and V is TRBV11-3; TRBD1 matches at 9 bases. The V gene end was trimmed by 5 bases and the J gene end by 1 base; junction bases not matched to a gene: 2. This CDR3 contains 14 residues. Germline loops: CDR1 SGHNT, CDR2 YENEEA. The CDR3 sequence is CASSPGQGNTEAFF. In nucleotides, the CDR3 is TGTGCCAGCAGCCCGGGACAGGGGAACACTGAAGCTTTCTTT.

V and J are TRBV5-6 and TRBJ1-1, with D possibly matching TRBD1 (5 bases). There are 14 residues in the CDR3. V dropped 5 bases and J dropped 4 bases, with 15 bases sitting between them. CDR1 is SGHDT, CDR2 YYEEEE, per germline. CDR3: CASRLGGSGTEAFF. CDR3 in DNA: TGTGCCAGCAGACTGGGGGGATCGGGCACTGAAGCTTTCTTT.

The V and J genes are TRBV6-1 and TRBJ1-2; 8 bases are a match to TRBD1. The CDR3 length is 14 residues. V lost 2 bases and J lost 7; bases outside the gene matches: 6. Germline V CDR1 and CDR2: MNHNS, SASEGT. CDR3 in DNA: TGTGCCAGCAGTGAATACGACAGGGGCCGTGGCTACACCTTC. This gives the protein CASSEYDRGRGYTF.

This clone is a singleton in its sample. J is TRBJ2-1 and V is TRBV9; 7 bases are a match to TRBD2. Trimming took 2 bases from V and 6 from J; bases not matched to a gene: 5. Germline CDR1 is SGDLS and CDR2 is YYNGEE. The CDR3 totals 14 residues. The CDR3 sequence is CASSVGGEFNEQFF. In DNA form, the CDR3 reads TGTGCCAGCAGCGTTGGGGGGGAGTTCAATGAGCAGTTCTTC.

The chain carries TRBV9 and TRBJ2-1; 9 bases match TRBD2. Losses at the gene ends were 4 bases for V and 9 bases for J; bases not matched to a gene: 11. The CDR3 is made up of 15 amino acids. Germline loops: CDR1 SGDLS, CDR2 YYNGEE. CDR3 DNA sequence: TGTGCCAGCAGCCCTGCGGGACTAGCAGCGGGTGAGCAGTTCTTC. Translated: CASSPAGLAAGEQFF.

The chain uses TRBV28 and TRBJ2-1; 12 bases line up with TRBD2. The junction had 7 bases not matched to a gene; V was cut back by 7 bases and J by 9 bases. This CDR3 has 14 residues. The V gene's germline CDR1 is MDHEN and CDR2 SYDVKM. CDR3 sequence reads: CASTRTSGVSEQFF. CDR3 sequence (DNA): TGTGCCAGCACCCGGACTAGCGGGGTTAGTGAGCAGTTCTTC.

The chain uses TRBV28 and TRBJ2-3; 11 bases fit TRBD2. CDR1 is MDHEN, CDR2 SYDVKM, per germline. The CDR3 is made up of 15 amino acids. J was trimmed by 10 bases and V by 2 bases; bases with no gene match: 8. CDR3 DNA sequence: TGTGCCAGCAGTTTAGAACGACTAGCGGGGTCTCCGCAGTATTTT. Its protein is CASSLERLAGSPQYF.

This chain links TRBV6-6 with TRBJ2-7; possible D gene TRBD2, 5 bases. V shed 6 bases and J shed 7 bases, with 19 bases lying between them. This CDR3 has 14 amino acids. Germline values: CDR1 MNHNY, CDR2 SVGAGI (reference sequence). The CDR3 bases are TGTGCCAGCAGCCACGAGGGCCTTAATGGGGAGCAGTACTTC. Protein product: CASSHEGLNGEQYF.

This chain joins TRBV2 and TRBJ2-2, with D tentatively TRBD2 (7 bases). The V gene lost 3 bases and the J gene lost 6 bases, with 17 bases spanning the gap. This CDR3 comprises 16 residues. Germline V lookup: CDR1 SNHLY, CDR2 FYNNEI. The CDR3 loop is CASSDSGGGVAGELFF. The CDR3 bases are TGTGCCAGCAGTGATTCGGGCGGGGGCGTCGCCGGGGAGCTGTTTTTT.